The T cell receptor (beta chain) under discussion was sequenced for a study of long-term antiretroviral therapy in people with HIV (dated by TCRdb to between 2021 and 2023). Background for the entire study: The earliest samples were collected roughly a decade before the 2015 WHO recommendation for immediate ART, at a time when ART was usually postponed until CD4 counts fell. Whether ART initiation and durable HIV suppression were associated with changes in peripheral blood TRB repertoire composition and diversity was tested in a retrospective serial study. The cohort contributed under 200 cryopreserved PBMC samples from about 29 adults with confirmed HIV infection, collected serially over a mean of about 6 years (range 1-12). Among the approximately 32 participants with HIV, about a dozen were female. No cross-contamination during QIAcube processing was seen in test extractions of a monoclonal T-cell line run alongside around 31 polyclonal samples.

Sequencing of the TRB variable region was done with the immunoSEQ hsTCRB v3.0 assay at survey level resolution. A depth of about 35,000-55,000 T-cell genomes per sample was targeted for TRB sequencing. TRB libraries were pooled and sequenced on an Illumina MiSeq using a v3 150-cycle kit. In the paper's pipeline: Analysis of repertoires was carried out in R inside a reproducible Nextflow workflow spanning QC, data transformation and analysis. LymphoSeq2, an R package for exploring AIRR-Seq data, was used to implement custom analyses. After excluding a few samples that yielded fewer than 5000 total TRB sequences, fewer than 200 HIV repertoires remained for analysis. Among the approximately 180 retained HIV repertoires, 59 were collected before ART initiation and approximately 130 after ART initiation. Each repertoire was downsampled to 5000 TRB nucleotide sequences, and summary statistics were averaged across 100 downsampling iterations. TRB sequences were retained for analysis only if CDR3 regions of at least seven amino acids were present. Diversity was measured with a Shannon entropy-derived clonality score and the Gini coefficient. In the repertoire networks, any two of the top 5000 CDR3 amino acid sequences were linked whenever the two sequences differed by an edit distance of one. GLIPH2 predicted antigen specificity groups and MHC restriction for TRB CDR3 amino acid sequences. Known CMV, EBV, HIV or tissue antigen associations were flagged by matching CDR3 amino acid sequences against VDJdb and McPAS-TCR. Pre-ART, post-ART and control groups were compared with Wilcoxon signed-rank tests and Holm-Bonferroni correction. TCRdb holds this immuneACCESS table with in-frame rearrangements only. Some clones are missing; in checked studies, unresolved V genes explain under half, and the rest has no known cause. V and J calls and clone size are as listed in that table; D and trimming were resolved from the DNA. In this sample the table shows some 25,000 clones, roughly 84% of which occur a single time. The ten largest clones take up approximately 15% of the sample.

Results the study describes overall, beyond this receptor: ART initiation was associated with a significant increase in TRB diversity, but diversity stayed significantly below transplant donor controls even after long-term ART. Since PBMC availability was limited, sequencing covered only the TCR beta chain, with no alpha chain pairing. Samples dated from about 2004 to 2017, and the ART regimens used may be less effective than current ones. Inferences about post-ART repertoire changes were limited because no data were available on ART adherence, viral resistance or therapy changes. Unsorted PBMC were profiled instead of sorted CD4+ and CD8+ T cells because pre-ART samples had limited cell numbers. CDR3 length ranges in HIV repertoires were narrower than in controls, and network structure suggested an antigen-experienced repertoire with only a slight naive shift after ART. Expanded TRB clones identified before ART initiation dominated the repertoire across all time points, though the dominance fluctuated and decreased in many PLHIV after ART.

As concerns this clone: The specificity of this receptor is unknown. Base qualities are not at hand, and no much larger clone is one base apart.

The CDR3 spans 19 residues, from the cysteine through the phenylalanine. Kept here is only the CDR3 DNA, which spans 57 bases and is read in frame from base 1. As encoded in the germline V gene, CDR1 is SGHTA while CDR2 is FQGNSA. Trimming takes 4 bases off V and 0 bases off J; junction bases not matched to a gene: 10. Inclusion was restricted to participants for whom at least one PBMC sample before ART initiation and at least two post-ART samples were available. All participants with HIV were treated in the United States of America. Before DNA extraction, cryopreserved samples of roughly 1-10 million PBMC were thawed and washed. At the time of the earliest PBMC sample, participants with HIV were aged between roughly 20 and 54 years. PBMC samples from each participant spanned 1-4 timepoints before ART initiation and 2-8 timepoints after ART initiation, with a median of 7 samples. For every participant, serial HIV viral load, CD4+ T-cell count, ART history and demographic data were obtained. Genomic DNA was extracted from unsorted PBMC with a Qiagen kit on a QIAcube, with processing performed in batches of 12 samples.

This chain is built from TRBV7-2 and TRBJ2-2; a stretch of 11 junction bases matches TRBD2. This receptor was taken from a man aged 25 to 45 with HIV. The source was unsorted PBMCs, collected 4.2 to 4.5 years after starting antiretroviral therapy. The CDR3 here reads CASSSLLAGVTPNTGELFF. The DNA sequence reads TGTGCCAGCAGCTCCCTACTAGCGGGAGTCACCCCGAACACCGGGGAGCTGTTTTTT.